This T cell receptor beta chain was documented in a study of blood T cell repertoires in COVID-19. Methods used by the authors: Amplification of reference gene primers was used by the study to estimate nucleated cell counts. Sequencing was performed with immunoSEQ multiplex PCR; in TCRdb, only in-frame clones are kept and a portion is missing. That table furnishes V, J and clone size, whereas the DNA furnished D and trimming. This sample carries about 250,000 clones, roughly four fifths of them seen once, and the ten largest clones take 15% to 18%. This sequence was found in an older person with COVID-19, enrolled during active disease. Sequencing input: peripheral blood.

In nucleotides, the CDR3 is TGCGCCAGCAGCCAGGGCATTGGGTTTGAAAAACTGTTTTTT. This gives the protein CASSQGIGFEKLFF. The chain is built from TRBV4-3 and TRBJ1-4; D is unclear. V lost 3 bases, J lost 7 bases, and 12 bases lay in between. There are 14 residues in the CDR3. The germline V gene has CDR1 LGHNA and CDR2 YSLEER.